This T cell receptor (beta chain) was sequenced in a study of vaccination and CD4 T cells after COVID-19 (dated by TCRdb to about 2022). Regarding the research as a whole: Every convalescent patient had a positive nasal swab PCR test for SARS-CoV-2, with mild disease in roughly 10 patients and severe disease in one. In the convalescent cohort there were six males and four females, among whom were two Hispanic individuals, seven Caucasians, two Asians and one multiracial person. Participants received two doses of either the Pfizer-BioNTech BNT162b2 vaccine (n=8) or the Moderna mRNA-1273 vaccine (n=2). Post-COVID blood samples from convalescent patients were collected a median of about 110 days after diagnosis, with a range of 35 to 161 days. Post-vaccine blood samples were taken a median of approximately 70 days after the second vaccine dose, with a range of 14 to 241 days. For a few convalescent patients, samples were collected at an early post-vaccination timepoint (day 14) as well as at a late post-vaccination timepoint (days 161 to 241). Overlapping spike peptide pools from SARS-CoV-2 and from the common cold coronaviruses HCoV-NL63, HCoV-OC43 and HCoV-229E were used as culture stimuli. Control cultures used a CEFX viral epitope pool as positive control, an HIV-1 Nef peptide pool as negative control, or no peptide. In over 8 COVID-19 convalescent patients and 4 infection-naive healthy vaccine recipients, researchers compared the spike-specific CD4+ TCR repertoire from before mRNA vaccination with the repertoire from after. What the study reported, not specific to this receptor: The study included relatively few convalescent patients and did not analyze early timepoints after natural infection. Nearly all vaccine-specific clones in convalescent patients (304 of 307) were mono-reactive for SARS-CoV-2 spike rather than cross-reactive with common cold coronaviruses. Although the median number of SARS-CoV-2-reactive clonotypes went up from approximately 20 after infection to some 40 after vaccination, the increase was not significant. Among the post-vaccine SARS-CoV-2-reactive clones in convalescent patients, a median around 90% showed up only after vaccination, which suggests vaccine-specific priming.

The method was PCR. DNA from cultured CD4+ T cells was subjected to TCR sequencing with the Oncomine TCR Beta short-read assay at the Johns Hopkins FTIC core. The QIAamp micro DNA kit was used to extract genomic DNA from the cultured CD4+ T cells. Oncomine TCR Beta libraries from cultured CD4+ T cells were pooled with unique dual indexes and sequenced on an Illumina iSeq 100. Per the source publication's procedure: Non-productive sequences were filtered out, and CDR3s that did not start with C, did not end with F or W, or were shorter than 7 amino acids were discarded. Antigen-specific clonotypes were identified using the MANAFEST web application through comparison of peptide-stimulated wells with reference and other culture wells. Positive clones required FDR below 0.05, an odds ratio above 5, and productive frequency above 0.1% in at least two of three replicate wells. Cross-reactive clonotypes were defined as significantly expanded in both SARS-CoV-2 spike wells and at least one common cold coronavirus spike condition. Using R version 3.6.1, CDR3 homology was evaluated through Levenshtein distances (stringdist) along with unrooted phylogenetic trees (ape). TCRdb trimmed the raw reads at Q25, called clones with MiXCR and kept productive beta chains. A single entry per CDR3 protein holds the most common genes and DNA from its merged rows. TCRdb, rather than the study authors, made the V and J calls. The sample table holds more than 15,000 distinct CDR3 sequences, of which 54% were seen once. The ten biggest clones cover 16% of the sample.

The time point label for this specimen denotes: late sampling 161 to 241 days after vaccination in three convalescent patients. The sample's treatment or condition label, decoded: approximately 10-day PBMC culture with coronavirus spike peptide pools or control peptides (ViraFEST assay). The study used the ViraFEST assay, which expanded antigen-specific T cells with peptide pools and then identified expanded clonotypes by TCR sequencing. The positive SARS-CoV-2 PCR tests of the convalescent patients were dated from March to December 2020, before the Alpha, Beta and Delta variants emerged in the United States. Each well held more than 1.5 million PBMCs cultured in IMDM containing around 5% human AB serum and approximately 9.8 IU/ml IL-2, with roughly 9.2 ug/ml peptide pools added. Half of the culture medium was replaced with fresh IL-2-containing medium on days 3 and 7. CD4+ T cells were isolated after approximately ten days of culture through negative selection using the EasySep CD4+ T cell isolation kit. PBMCs were separated from whole blood using Ficoll-Paque Plus gradient centrifugation and then either used fresh or cryopreserved at -140C. Triplicate wells were generally used for each culture condition.

This clonotype was seen a single time. Its antigen has not been determined. No much larger clone exists at a distance of one base, and base qualities are not known. A single read constitutes weak evidence. The germline V gene (reference sequence) yields DFQATT for CDR1 and SNEGSKA for CDR2. V is pared back by 4 bases and J by 6 bases, with 10 bases lying between the germline termini. Including cysteine and phenylalanine, the CDR3 has 12 amino acids. Only the CDR3 DNA stays, 36 bases, in frame from base 1. This specimen was CD4+ T cells from blood, cultured in vitro, taken about 7 months after SARS-CoV-2 vaccination. The clonotype comes from a human donor who had recovered from COVID-19. The chain links TRBV20-1 with TRBJ2-1, with the D gene not confidently named. DNA sequence: TGCAGTGCTATTTCAAAGGTCAATGAGCAGTTCTTC. Its protein reads: CSAISKVNEQFF.